The 23 T cell receptor beta chains presented below share a single source sample, sequenced in a study of blood T cell repertoires in COVID-19. This table comes from immunoSEQ multiplex PCR, and its TCRdb copy is limited to in-frame clones, with some not included. The sample records over 100,000 clones, approximately 85% being singletons. Sequencing input: peripheral blood. The receptors derive from a man older than 75 with acute or convalescent COVID-19.

The rearrangement uses TRBV2 and TRBJ2-1, with 8 nucleotides matching TRBD2. The trim removed 0 bases at V and 3 bases at J, leaving 7 bases unmatched. The germline CDR1 and CDR2 sequences are SNHLY and FYNNEI. The CDR3 sequence is 17 residues long. Here the CDR3 reads CASSEASSGGGYNEQFF. The CDR3 DNA reads TGTGCCAGCAGTGAAGCTTCGAGCGGGGGTGGCTACAATGAGCAGTTCTTC.

CDR3 in DNA: TGTGCCAGCAGCGTAGGATCCGGCCTCGGGAATGAAAAACTGTTTTTT. Its translation: CASSVGSGLGNEKLFF. The V gene is TRBV9, the J gene TRBJ1-4, with D uncertain. This CDR3 is built from 16 residues. V shed 0 bases and J shed 5 bases, with 14 bases lying between them. Germline assignment: CDR1 SGDLS and CDR2 YYNGEE.

This clone was recorded only once. The chain combines TRBV10-3 with TRBJ2-2, with a weak D call TRBD1 (5 bases). V was clipped by 7 bases and J by 4 bases, with 13 bases between them. This CDR3 contains 14 residues. From germline, CDR1 is ENHRY and CDR2 SYGVKD. Here the CDR3 reads CAIKGWSSTGELFF. The DNA of the CDR3 is TGTGCCATCAAGGGGTGGAGCTCCACCGGGGAGCTGTTTTTT.

The rearrangement uses TRBV6-5 and TRBJ2-5; a weak D match, TRBD2 (5 bases). Germline CDR1 is MNHEY and CDR2 is SVGAGI. V was cut by 2 bases and J by 5 bases, with 12 bases left in between. This CDR3 comprises 14 residues. CDR3 DNA sequence: TGTGCCAGCAGTTACCAGCGAGGGTCCGAGACCCAGTACTTC. Translating gives CASSYQRGSETQYF.

The chain couples TRBV6-2 or TRBV6-3 to TRBJ2-3; no reliable D call. Germline CDR1 MNHEY, CDR2 SVGEGT. The CDR3 has 12 residues. The ends were cut back, 0 bases at V and 7 bases at J, with 5 bases in the middle. The CDR3 DNA follows: TGTGCCAGCAGTTACTCCCCTTATACGCAGTATTTT. This encodes CASSYSPYTQYF.

This clone has only one observation. This chain connects TRBV18 to TRBJ2-7, with D unresolved. Trimming shortened V by 0 bases and J by 4 bases, and 7 bases separated the two germline ends. Germline CDR1 KGHSH, CDR2 LQKENI. The CDR3 has 13 residues. CDR3 coding DNA: TGTGCCAGCTCACCACCGTCCAGTTACGAGCAGTACTTC. Translation: CASSPPSSYEQYF.

The J gene is TRBJ2-1, the V gene TRBV4-2, with D perhaps TRBD2 (5 bases). The V end lost 3 bases, the J end lost 7 bases, and 16 bases lay between the germline ends. This CDR3 spans 15 amino acids. Looked up from germline, CDR1 is LGHNA and CDR2 is YNFKEQ. The CDR3 DNA reads as TGTGCCAGCAGCCAGAGGACGGAAGCGGTGAATGAGCAGTTCTTC. Translated: CASSQRTEAVNEQFF.

This chain links TRBV7-2 with TRBJ2-1; 10 positions match TRBD2. The germline CDR1 and CDR2 sequences are SGHTA and FQGNSA. This CDR3 region has 18 residues. The V gene end was trimmed by 1 base and the J gene end by 5 bases; junction bases not matched to a gene: 11. CDR3 DNA: TGTGCCAGCAGCTTAGGGGCCGGGGGACTAGCGCAGCACAATGAGCAGTTCTTC. Its protein product is CASSLGAGGLAQHNEQFF.

This clone was seen once. V is TRBV5-1 and J is TRBJ1-1; D is unclear. Germline CDR1 and CDR2: SGHRS and YFSETQ. V was cut by 4 bases and J by 1 base, with 14 bases left in between. The CDR3 has 15 amino acids. The CDR3 coding sequence is TGCGCCAGCAGCGTAACAGCGGGAAAGAACACTGAAGCTTTCTTT. Its translation: CASSVTAGKNTEAFF.

This rearrangement joins TRBV6-5 to TRBJ1-1; D is perhaps TRBD1 (6 bases). Germline CDR1 and CDR2: MNHEY and SVGAGI. The CDR3 loop spans 14 amino acids. V dropped 5 bases and J dropped 2 bases, with 12 bases sitting between them. The chain's CDR3 is CASSRDNLNTEAFF. The CDR3 bases are TGTGCCAGCAGTCGGGACAACCTTAACACTGAAGCTTTCTTT.

This clone was seen a handful of times. The chain combines TRBV6-5 with TRBJ1-2; D remains unclear. CDR1 and CDR2 from the germline V gene are MNHEY and SVGAGI. V lost 0 bases and J lost 2, with 7 bases in between. The CDR3 loop spans 14 amino acids. The CDR3 region is CASSYSTPNYGYTF. DNA of the CDR3: TGTGCCAGCAGTTACTCGACACCAAACTATGGCTACACCTTC.

V gene TRBV6-6 combines with J gene TRBJ2-1, with a weak D call TRBD2 (6 bases). Germline V gene lookup returns CDR1 MNHNY and CDR2 SVGAGI (reference sequence). The CDR3 extends over 14 amino acids. V was pared by 5 bases and J by 4 bases, with 12 bases between. This CDR3 is CASSPRDSYNEQFF. In nucleotides, the CDR3 is TGTGCCAGCAGTCCGCGGGACTCGTACAATGAGCAGTTCTTC.

V is TRBV5-4 and J is TRBJ2-7; 13 bases are a match to TRBD2. The V segment lost 0 bases and the J segment 7 bases; nucleotides outside the gene matches: 4. Germline CDR1 reads SGHNT; CDR2 reads YYREEE (reference sequence). The CDR3 is 15 amino acids. CDR3 in DNA: TGTGCCAGCAGCTTGGGGGGACTAGCGGGATGGGAGCAGTACTTC. Encoded protein: CASSLGGLAGWEQYF.

The chain has TRBV10-2 and TRBJ2-2, with D possibly being TRBD2 (7 bases). Germline V CDR1 and CDR2: WSHSY, SAAADI. Trimming pared 3 bases from V and 4 bases from J, leaving 12 bases between. The length of the CDR3 is 15 residues. The CDR3 sequence: CASSDVGGLTGELFF. The CDR3 DNA is TGCGCCAGCAGTGATGTGGGGGGGCTCACCGGGGAGCTGTTTTTT.

CDR3 bases: TGTGCCACCAGTGGAGGGAACACCGGGGAGCTGTTTTTT. Translation: CATSGGNTGELFF. The rearrangement uses TRBV24-1 and TRBJ2-2, with D unclear. Trimming left V 5 bases short and J 1 base short, with 4 bases between. In germline, CDR1 is KGHDR, CDR2 SFDVKD. The CDR3 totals 13 residues.

A note on this clone: This sample also contains other DNA sequences that code for the same CDR3. Here the CDR3 reads CASSSGTSGASTDTQYF. CDR3 coding DNA: TGTGCCAGCAGTTCCGGGACTAGCGGGGCTAGCACAGATACGCAGTATTTT. The chain uses TRBV7-3 and TRBJ2-3, with 13 bases that match TRBD2. The CDR3 totals 17 residues. The germline CDR1 and CDR2 sequences are SGHTA and FQGTGA. J gave up 0 bases and V 6 bases, and 6 bases lay outside the gene matches.

This clone was seen only a few times. The chain joins TRBV19 to TRBJ2-3; TRBD1 aligns across 8 bases. The CDR3 spans 16 residues. The V gene end was trimmed by 5 bases and the J gene end by 0 bases; junction bases not matched to a gene: 7. Germline V gives CDR1 LNHDA, CDR2 SQIVND (reference sequence). The CDR3 sequence is CASSGERQGSTDTQYF. In DNA, the CDR3 is TGTGCCAGTAGTGGGGAAAGACAGGGGAGCACAGATACGCAGTATTTT.

The rearrangement joins TRBV7-3 to TRBJ2-3; D is undetermined. The CDR3 sequence is 14 residues long. V was cut by 5 bases and J by 0 bases, with 9 bases left in between. CDR1 and CDR2 from the germline V gene are SGHTA and FQGTGA. As DNA, the CDR3 is TGTGCCAGCAGCCACATGACTAGCACAGATACGCAGTATTTT. This gives the protein CASSHMTSTDTQYF.

This chain links TRBV28 with TRBJ2-5; 7 nucleotides match TRBD2. V dropped 1 base and J dropped 3; count of bases not matched to a gene: 8. This CDR3 spans 16 amino acids. CDR1 is MDHEN and CDR2 is SYDVKM in the germline V gene. In nucleotides, the CDR3 is TGTGCCAGCAGTTTATACGGACTAGTGGCAAAAGAGACCCAGTACTTC. Amino acids: CASSLYGLVAKETQYF.

The V gene is TRBV9, the J gene TRBJ2-3; D unclear. Germline-derived CDR1 and CDR2 are SGDLS and YYNGEE. V dropped 0 bases and J dropped 3 bases, with 11 bases sitting between them. The CDR3 has 15 amino acids. The CDR3 here is CASSVGGNPTDTQYF. The DNA for the CDR3 is TGTGCCAGCAGCGTAGGTGGCAACCCGACAGATACGCAGTATTTT.

V and J are TRBV5-1 and TRBJ1-2, with no clear D. V shed 0 bases and J shed 2 bases, with 11 bases lying between them. The CDR3 totals 15 residues. The germline V gene has CDR1 SGHRS and CDR2 YFSETQ. As DNA, the CDR3 is TGCGCCAGCAGCTTGGCGGACTTAGGGAACTATGGCTACACCTTC. Amino acid sequence: CASSLADLGNYGYTF.

The chain carries TRBV5-1 and TRBJ2-1, with a weak D call TRBD2 (5 bases). CDR1 is SGHRS, CDR2 YFSETQ, per germline. V lost 1 base and J 2 bases, leaving 10 bases between the germline ends. The CDR3 contains 15 residues. The CDR3, as DNA: TGCGCCAGCAGCTTGCTGGCGGAGGCCTACAATGAGCAGTTCTTC. Its protein is CASSLLAEAYNEQFF.

The rearrangement links TRBV5-1 to TRBJ1-5; possible D gene TRBD1, 5 bases. This CDR3 is 14 amino acids long. V was shortened by 2 bases and J by 3 bases, with 9 bases between the two germline ends. Looked up from germline, CDR1 is SGHRS and CDR2 is YFSETQ. The CDR3 coding sequence is TGCGCCAGCAGCTTCGGGGGGAACAATCAGCCCCAGCATTTT. This encodes CASSFGGNNQPQHF. Variable domain in full (rest from reference TRBV5-1 and TRBJ1-5): KAGVTQTPRYLIKTRGQQVTLSCSPISGHRSVSWYQQTPGQGLQFLFEYFSETQRNKGNFPGRFSGRQFSNSRSEMNVSTLELGDSALYLCASSFGGNNQPQHFGDGTRLSIL.